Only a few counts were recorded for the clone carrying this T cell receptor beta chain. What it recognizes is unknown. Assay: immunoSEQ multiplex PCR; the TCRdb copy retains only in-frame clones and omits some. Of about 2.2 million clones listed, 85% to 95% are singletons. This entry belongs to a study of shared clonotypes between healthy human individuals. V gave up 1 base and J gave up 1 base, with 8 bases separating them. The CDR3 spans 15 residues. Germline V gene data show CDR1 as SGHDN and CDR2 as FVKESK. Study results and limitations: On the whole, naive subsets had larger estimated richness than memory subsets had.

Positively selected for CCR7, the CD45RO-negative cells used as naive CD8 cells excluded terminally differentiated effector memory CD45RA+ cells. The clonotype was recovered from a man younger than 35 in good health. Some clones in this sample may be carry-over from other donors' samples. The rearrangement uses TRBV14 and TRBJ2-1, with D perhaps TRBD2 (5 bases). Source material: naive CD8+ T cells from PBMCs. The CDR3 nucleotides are TGTGCCAGCAGCCAAGTACTAGGATCCTACAATGAGCAGTTCTTC. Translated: CASSQVLGSYNEQFF.